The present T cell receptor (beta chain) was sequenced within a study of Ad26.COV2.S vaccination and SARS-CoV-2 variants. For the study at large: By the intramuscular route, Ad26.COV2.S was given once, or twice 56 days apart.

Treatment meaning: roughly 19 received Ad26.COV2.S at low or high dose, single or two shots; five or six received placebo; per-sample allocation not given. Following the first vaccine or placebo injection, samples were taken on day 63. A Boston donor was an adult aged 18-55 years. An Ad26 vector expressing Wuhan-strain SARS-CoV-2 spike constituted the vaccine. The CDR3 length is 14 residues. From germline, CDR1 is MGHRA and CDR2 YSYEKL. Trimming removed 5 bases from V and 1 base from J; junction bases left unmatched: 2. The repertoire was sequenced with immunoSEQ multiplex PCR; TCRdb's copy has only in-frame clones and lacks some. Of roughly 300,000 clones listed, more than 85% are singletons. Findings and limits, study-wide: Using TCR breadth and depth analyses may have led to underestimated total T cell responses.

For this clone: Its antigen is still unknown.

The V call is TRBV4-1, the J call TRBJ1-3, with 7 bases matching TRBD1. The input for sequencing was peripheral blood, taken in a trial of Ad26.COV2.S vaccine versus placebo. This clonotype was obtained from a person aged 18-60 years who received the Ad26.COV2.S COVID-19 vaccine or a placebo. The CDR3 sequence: CASSAQGSGNTIYF. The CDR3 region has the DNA TGCGCCAGCAGCGCACAGGGGTCTGGAAACACCATATATTTT.